Listed below are T cell receptor beta chains from one sample, sequenced in a study of cytomegalovirus exposure and HLA in healthy donors. TCRdb's copy holds only in-frame clones and misses some; the assay was immunoSEQ multiplex PCR. This table holds nearly 80,000 clones, 93% found once. Sequencing was carried out using PBMCs. Receptor source: a woman in her twenties or thirties in good health and CMV-seronegative. CDR3s include the opening cysteine and the closing phenylalanine or tryptophan. A D gene is named only where the DNA matches it firmly. The size entry is marked missing in some rows and otherwise reads once, few, many or a size class.

D gene,J gene,clone size,V gene,CDR3 DNA,CDR3 protein
TRBD1,TRBJ1-2,NA,TRBV7-9,TGTGCCAGCAGCTTAGGTACAGGGGAAACCTATGGCTACACCTTC,CASSLGTGETYGYTF
NA,TRBJ2-7,NA,TRBV29-1,TGCAGCGTTCTGTTCCAGGGGGGATCCTACGAGCAGTACTTC,CSVLFQGGSYEQYF
NA,TRBJ1-4,NA,TRBV20-1,TGCAGTGCTAGTCCGGGAGAAAAACTGTTTTTT,CSASPGEKLFF
NA,TRBJ1-4,NA,TRBV7-9,TGTGCCAGCAGCCCTCAATTGACTCCATCAGGGGAAAAACTGTTTTTT,CASSPQLTPSGEKLFF
TRBD2,TRBJ2-3,NA,TRBV7-3,TGTGCCAGCAGCTTAACCCTAGCGGCAGATACGCAGTATTTT,CASSLTLAADTQYF
TRBD1,TRBJ1-2,NA,TRBV27,TGTGCCAGCAGTCCGGACCCCGGGACAGGGGGCTCTAACACCTTC,CASSPDPGTGGSNTF
TRBD1,TRBJ1-1,once,TRBV5-4,TGTGCCAGCAGCCCGATAGACAGGGAGGAAGCTTTCTTT,CASSPIDREEAFF
TRBD1,TRBJ1-5,NA,TRBV19,TGTGCCAGTAGTACGGGGACAGGGGGCATTAGTCAGCCCCAGCATTTT,CASSTGTGGISQPQHF
TRBD2,TRBJ2-5,NA,TRBV30,TGTGCCTGGGCCAGTACTAGCGGGAGAAGGGGTAAGGAGACCCAGTACTTC,CAWASTSGRRGKETQYF
NA,TRBJ1-1,NA,TRBV29-1,TGCAGCGTCCGTACAGGAATGAACACTGAAGCTTTCTTT,CSVRTGMNTEAFF
NA,TRBJ2-7,NA,TRBV15,TGTGCCACCAGCAGAGCGTTGACAGCCTACGAGCAGTACTTC,CATSRALTAYEQYF
TRBD1,TRBJ1-1,NA,TRBV7-7,TGTGCTAGCAGCGACAGGGTAGGGACTGAAGCTTTCTTT,CASSDRVGTEAFF
TRBD1,TRBJ1-4,NA,TRBV4-2,TGTGCCAGCAGCCAGGGGGACAGGGAGGAAAAACTGTTTTTT,CASSQGDREEKLFF
TRBD1,TRBJ2-7,NA,TRBV6-5,TGTGCCAGCAGGGACAGGGTAAGGAGCGAGCAGTACTTC,CASRDRVRSEQYF
NA,TRBJ1-1,NA,TRBV28,TGTGCCAGCAGTTTGACAGCTATGAACACTGAAGCTTTCTTT,CASSLTAMNTEAFF
TRBD2,TRBJ2-7,NA,TRBV28,TGTGCCAGCAGTTTCCCACAAATAAGGACTAGCGGGGGGACAACTACCTACGAGCAGTACTTC,CASSFPQIRTSGGTTTYEQYF
TRBD1,TRBJ1-2,NA,TRBV28,TGTGCCAGCAGGGGACAGGGGGTTGGCTATGGCTACACCTTC,CASRGQGVGYGYTF
NA,TRBJ2-1,NA,TRBV6-5,TGTGCCAGCACGCCACTACCCCAAACCGGGAGCACGTTCTTC,CASTPLPQTGSTFF
NA,TRBJ2-3,NA,TRBV7-9,TGTGCCAGCAGCTTAGCGCCAGGGTTGGAGCAGTATTTT,CASSLAPGLEQYF
NA,TRBJ2-3,NA,TRBV6-6,TGTGCCAGTACGTATACAGGGTCTGGGAGCACAGATACGCAGTATTTT,CASTYTGSGSTDTQYF
TRBD1,TRBJ1-1,NA,TRBV2,TGTGCCAGCAGTCCTCAGGGGGGAAACACTGAAGCTTTCTTT,CASSPQGGNTEAFF
NA,TRBJ1-2,once,TRBV19,TGTGCCAGTAGTGCCCGACATAGGGGGACTAACTATGGCTACACCTTC,CASSARHRGTNYGYTF
TRBD1,TRBJ1-1,NA,TRBV19,TGTGCCAGTAGGGGACCGGGACAGGGGGTTGCGGAAGCTTTCTTT,CASRGPGQGVAEAFF
TRBD1,TRBJ1-3,NA,TRBV6-1,TGTGCCAGCAGTTGGGACAGGACGAACACCATATATTTT,CASSWDRTNTIYF
TRBD1,TRBJ2-7,NA,TRBV29-1,TGCAGCGTACAGGGGGAAATCTACGAGCAGTACTTC,CSVQGEIYEQYF
TRBD2,TRBJ2-4,NA,TRBV25-1,TGTGCCAGCAGTGGCTCTTATAGCGGGAGACAGGAAAACATTCAGTACTTC,CASSGSYSGRQENIQYF
NA,TRBJ2-3,NA,TRBV7-9,TGTGCCAGCAGCTTAGCGTCGACAGATACGCAGTATTTT,CASSLASTDTQYF
TRBD1,TRBJ1-3,once,TRBV19,TGTGCCAGTAGTACGACAGGGGTTTTGAACACCATATATTTT,CASSTTGVLNTIYF
TRBD2,TRBJ2-7,NA,TRBV4-1,TGCGCCAGCAGCCCTGGACTAGCGGGAGCCGAGCAGTACTTC,CASSPGLAGAEQYF
TRBD2,TRBJ2-1,NA,TRBV5-1,TGCGCCAGCAGGGTAAGCGGGACCTACAATGAGCAGTTCTTC,CASRVSGTYNEQFF
NA,TRBJ2-5,NA,TRBV11-2,TGTGCCAGCAGGCGCCCAAGCGGACAAGAGACCCAGTACTTC,CASRRPSGQETQYF
TRBD2,TRBJ2-1,NA,TRBV9,TGTGCCAGCAGCCCTCACCCGACTAGCGGGACCTACAATGAGCAGTTCTTC,CASSPHPTSGTYNEQFF
TRBD1,TRBJ1-2,NA,TRBV7-9,TGTGCCAGCAGCCCAGGACAGGGCTATAACTATGGCTACACCTTC,CASSPGQGYNYGYTF
NA,TRBJ1-1,NA,TRBV11-2,TGTGCCAGCAGCTTCCAGGGGTTGAACACTGAAGCTTTCTTT,CASSFQGLNTEAFF
NA,TRBJ2-5,NA,TRBV28,TGTGCCAGCAGTTTGGGCGGGGTATCGGAGGAGACCCAGTACTTC,CASSLGGVSEETQYF
NA,TRBJ1-5,NA,TRBV2,TGTGCCAGCACTAAACTCCCCCGGGGTCAGCCCCAGCATTTT,CASTKLPRGQPQHF
TRBD1,TRBJ1-5,NA,TRBV4-3,TGCGCCAGCAGCCAGGAGACAGGGATCGCCAATCAGCCCCAGCATTTT,CASSQETGIANQPQHF
TRBD2,TRBJ2-1,once,TRBV7-9,TGTGCCAGCAGCTTAGTACTAGCGGGGGGACACCGAGCCTACAATGAGCAGTTCTTC,CASSLVLAGGHRAYNEQFF
NA,TRBJ2-7,NA,TRBV20-1,TGCAGTGCTAGTAGGGGATACGAGCAGTACTTC,CSASRGYEQYF
TRBD1,TRBJ2-5,NA,TRBV6-5,TGTGCCAGCAGTTACTCGGACAGGGAGACCCAGTACTTC,CASSYSDRETQYF
NA,TRBJ2-7,NA,TRBV19,TGTGCCAGTAGTATCGCCAGGGTAAACGAGCAGTACTTC,CASSIARVNEQYF
TRBD2,TRBJ2-3,NA,TRBV5-1,TGCGCCAGCAGCTTGGTCCCCGGACTAGCGGGAGATACGCAGTATTTT,CASSLVPGLAGDTQYF
TRBD2,TRBJ2-5,NA,TRBV5-6,TGTGCCAGCAGCTTGGCCGGTCTCTTAGCGGGGCAAGAGACCCAGTACTTC,CASSLAGLLAGQETQYF
TRBD2,TRBJ2-5,NA,TRBV7-2,TGTGCCAGCAGCTTAGGGGCGGGAGGGCCGAGGGAGACCCAGTACTTC,CASSLGAGGPRETQYF
TRBD1,TRBJ2-4,NA,TRBV5-1,TGCGCCAGCAGCTTGGCCAGGGACAGCTCCCTGGCCAAAAACATTCAGTACTTC,CASSLARDSSLAKNIQYF
NA,TRBJ2-5,NA,TRBV19,TGTGCCAGTAGTATAGGACTAAGGGAGACCCAGTACTTC,CASSIGLRETQYF
TRBD2,TRBJ2-7,NA,TRBV6-5,TGTGCCAGCAGTTTCGTTTCCAGCGGGGACGAGCAGTACTTC,CASSFVSSGDEQYF
TRBD2,TRBJ2-5,NA,TRBV7-9,TGTGCCAGCAGCCTCGGGGGGGCCTACCAAGAGACCCAGTACTTC,CASSLGGAYQETQYF
TRBD1,TRBJ1-2,NA,TRBV11-3,TGTGCCAGCAGCTGTCAGGACAGGGTCTACGCTAACTATGGCTACACCTTC,CASSCQDRVYANYGYTF
NA,TRBJ1-2,NA,TRBV6-5,TGTGCCAGCAGTTACTACAGACCGGAGGTAGATGGCTACACCTTC,CASSYYRPEVDGYTF
TRBD1,TRBJ1-5,NA,TRBV19,TGTGCCAGTAGTATAGAACAGGGGGCTCAGCCCCAGCATTTT,CASSIEQGAQPQHF
NA,TRBJ2-4,NA,TRBV19,TGTGCCAGTAGTATTTCCAGGACCAAAAACATTCAGTACTTC,CASSISRTKNIQYF
TRBD1,TRBJ1-2,NA,TRBV27,TGTGCCAGCAGCCGGACAGGGGCGGCAGGCTACACCTTC,CASSRTGAAGYTF
NA,TRBJ1-6,NA,TRBV28,TGTGCCAGCAGTGGCGGGGGGGGGATTTCACCCCTCCACTTT,CASSGGGGISPLHF
TRBD1,TRBJ1-4,NA,TRBV7-9,TGTGCCAGCACCTCAATCGGACAGGGAGCTAATGAAAAACTGTTTTTT,CASTSIGQGANEKLFF